Below, 14 T cell receptor beta chains from the same sample are listed, as sequenced in a study of regulatory T cells in long-lasting Graves disease. Relying on iRepertoire HTBI primers and Arm-PCR of CDR3 regions, the team built TCR beta libraries. From the multiplex PCR reads, TCRdb called clonotypes with MiXCR, one entry per CDR3 protein. The data show more than 350,000 distinct CDR3 sequences, with 15% seen just once and 16% held by the top ten. Time point here: newly diagnosed GD, antithyroid drugs for less than 3 months. Preparation of the TCR library used RNA extracted from PBMCs. This sample also appeared in a second study, on T cells in Graves' hyperthyroidism and ophthalmopathy.

The sequencing here drew on peripheral blood mononuclear cells (PBMCs), taken at new diagnosis, from a patient treated with antithyroid drugs. These receptors all stem from a young woman with Graves disease.

The V gene is TRBV30, the J gene TRBJ1-6, with unresolved D. Germline-derived CDR1 and CDR2 are GTSNPN and SVGIG (reference sequence). V was shortened by 5 bases and J by 9 bases, with 11 bases between the two germline ends. The CDR3 consists of 12 residues. CDR3 coding DNA: TGTGCCTGGCGCCAGCTCGGTTCACCCCTCCACTTT. Its protein product is CAWRQLGSPLHF.

The genes are TRBV14 and TRBJ2-2; perhaps D is TRBD1 or TRBD2 (6 bases each). Germline CDR1 SGHDN, CDR2 FVKESK. This CDR3 spans 17 amino acids. V was shortened by 4 bases and J by 3 bases, with 18 bases between the two germline ends. CDR3 region: CASSPTSSGAYTGELFF. The CDR3 nucleotides read TGTGCCAGCAGCCCGACTAGTTCAGGGGCCTACACCGGGGAGCTGTTTTTT.

This clonotype has ten or more counts. The chain joins TRBV20-1 to TRBJ2-1; 7 bases map to TRBD2. Trimming took 6 bases from V and 0 from J; bases not matched to a gene: 11. In germline, CDR1 is DFQATT, CDR2 SNEGSKA (reference sequence). The CDR3 totals 16 residues. The CDR3, as DNA: TGCAGTGCCCCCAAACTAGCGCTTAGCTCCTACAATGAGCAGTTCTTC. This encodes CSAPKLALSSYNEQFF.

Ten or more counts support this clonotype. This chain links TRBV20-1 with TRBJ2-3; TRBD1 matches 8 bases. The CDR3 has 15 amino acids. J gave up 1 base and V 2 bases, and 5 bases lay outside the gene matches. Germline loops: CDR1 DFQATT, CDR2 SNEGSKA (reference sequence). The CDR3 sequence: CSARPDRARTDTQYF. Here the CDR3 DNA reads TGCAGTGCTAGACCGGACAGGGCCCGCACAGATACGCAGTATTTT.

On this clonotype itself: One end of the junction fails to match germline, which may point to a read error. The gene calls are TRBV7-9 and TRBJ2-7, with D tentatively TRBD1 (6 bases). Germline CDR1 is SEHNR and CDR2 is FQNEAQ (reference sequence). The CDR3 spans 12 residues. The CDR3 coding sequence is TGTGCCAGCAGCTTACAGGGGTACGAGCAGCACTTC. Its translation is CASSLQGYEQHF.

This clonotype was counted between two and nine times. The CDR3 here is CASSPPTSGSDEQYF. Written as DNA, the CDR3 is TGTGCCAGCTCACCACCAACTAGCGGGAGCGACGAGCAGTACTTC. The chain uses TRBV18 and TRBJ2-7; 11 bases are a match to TRBD2. V lost 0 bases, J lost 5 bases, and 3 bases stayed unmatched. The length of the CDR3 is 15 residues. Germline V gene sequence: CDR1 KGHSH, CDR2 LQKENI.

A few counts support this clonotype. The V call is TRBV20-1, the J call TRBJ1-1; D is perhaps TRBD1 (6 bases). In germline, CDR1 is DFQATT, CDR2 SNEGSKA (reference sequence). V lost 2 bases to trimming and J lost 5 bases, with 18 bases between them. The length of the CDR3 is 15 residues. CDR3 DNA sequence: TGCAGTGCTAGACTCCGAGTAAGGGGGGGGACTGAAGCTTTCTTT. Translation gives CSARLRVRGGTEAFF.

This clonotype is a singleton in its sample. This chain joins TRBV5-6 and TRBJ2-1; the D gene is possibly TRBD2 (6 bases). The V and J ends lost 0 bases and 0 bases respectively, with 13 bases between them. Germline V gene data show CDR1 as SGHDT and CDR2 as YYEEEE. CDR3 length: 17 amino acids. Here the CDR3 reads CASSLDRPAGSYNEQFF. The CDR3 DNA follows: TGTGCCAGCAGCTTGGATAGGCCAGCGGGCTCCTACAATGAGCAGTTCTTC.

V gene TRBV30 combines with J gene TRBJ1-6; D ambiguous. The CDR3 is 12 amino acids. Germline-derived CDR1 and CDR2 are GTSNPN and SVGIG (reference sequence). The V end was cut by 3 bases, the J end by 8 bases, with 8 bases between. The CDR3 sequence is CAWRTSHSPLHF. Written as DNA, the CDR3 is TGTGCCTGGAGGACATCACATTCACCCCTCCACTTT.

This clonotype showed up many times. The chain carries TRBV6-6 and TRBJ2-7, with D tentatively TRBD2 (7 bases). CDR1 is MNHNY and CDR2 is SVGAGI in the germline V gene (reference sequence). Between the trimmed V and J ends, which lost 0 bases and 3 bases, there was a span of 15 bases. The CDR3 has 16 residues. The CDR3 protein is CASSYSMRGLGYEQYF. CDR3 bases: TGTGCCAGCAGTTACTCGATGCGGGGGCTCGGCTACGAGCAGTACTTC.

The table lists this clonotype with many counts. The chain joins TRBV13 to TRBJ2-7, with 11 positions matching TRBD2. V was pared by 3 bases and J by 6 bases, with 10 bases of the junction left unmatched. Germline V CDR1 and CDR2: PRHDT, FYEKMQ (reference sequence). This CDR3 spans 16 amino acids. CDR3 loop: CASSFLAGGLVPEQYF. In DNA form, the CDR3 reads TGTGCCAGCAGCTTCCTAGCGGGAGGTCTCGTCCCCGAGCAGTACTTC.

This clonotype was seen ten or more times. V and J are TRBV20-1 and TRBJ2-3; D gene ambiguous. This CDR3 contains 12 residues. Germline CDR1 is DFQATT and CDR2 is SNEGSKA (reference sequence). CDR3 in DNA: TGCAGCGCCCCAGGATACACAGATACGCAGTATTTT. Encoded protein: CSAPGYTDTQYF.

The sample holds many counts of this clonotype. The chain is built from TRBV6-1 and TRBJ2-2; 10 bases are a match to TRBD2. Germline values: CDR1 MNHNS, CDR2 SASEGT. This CDR3 contains 16 residues. V gave up 8 bases and J gave up 5 bases; unmatched junction bases: 11. CDR3 residues: CASRVRAGGNTGELFF. DNA of the CDR3: TGTGCCAGCCGGGTGCGAGCGGGAGGGAATACCGGGGAGCTGTTTTTT.

Note on this clonotype: With a much larger clone just one base away, this may be a read error. This chain connects TRBV28 to TRBJ2-7; 11 nucleotides match TRBD2. The V segment lost 8 bases and the J segment 7 bases; nucleotides outside the gene matches: 16. Germline V gene lookup returns CDR1 MDHEN and CDR2 SYDVKM. The CDR3 is 16 amino acids. The CDR3 reads CASENSGRAYYNEQYF. In DNA, the CDR3 is TGTGCCAGCGAGAATAGCGGGAGGGCATATTACAATGAGCAGTACTTC. The complete variable domain, with remaining parts taken from reference TRBV28 and TRBJ2-7, reads DVKVTQSSRYLVKRTGEKVFLECVQDMDHENMFWYRQDPGLGLRLIYFSYDVKMKEKGDIPEGYSVSREKKERFSLILESASTNQTSMYLCASENSGRAYYNEQYFGPGTRLTVT.